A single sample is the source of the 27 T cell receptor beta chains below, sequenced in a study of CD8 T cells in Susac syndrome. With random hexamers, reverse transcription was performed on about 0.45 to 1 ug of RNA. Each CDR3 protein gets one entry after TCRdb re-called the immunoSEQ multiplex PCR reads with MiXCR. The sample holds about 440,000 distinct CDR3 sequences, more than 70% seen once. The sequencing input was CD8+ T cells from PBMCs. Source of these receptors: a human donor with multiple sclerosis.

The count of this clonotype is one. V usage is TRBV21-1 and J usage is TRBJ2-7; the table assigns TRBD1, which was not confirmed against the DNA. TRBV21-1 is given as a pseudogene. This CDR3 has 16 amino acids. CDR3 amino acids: CASSKDSSDRGLEQYF. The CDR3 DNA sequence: TGTGCCAGCAGCAAAGATTCGAGCGACAGGGGGCTTGAGCAGTACTTC.

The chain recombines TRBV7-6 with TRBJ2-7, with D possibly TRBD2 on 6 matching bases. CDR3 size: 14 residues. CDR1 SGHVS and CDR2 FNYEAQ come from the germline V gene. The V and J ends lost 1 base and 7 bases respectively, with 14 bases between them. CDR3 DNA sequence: TGTGCCAGCAGCTTAGATGCTAGCGCAGATGAGCAGTACTTC. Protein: CASSLDASADEQYF.

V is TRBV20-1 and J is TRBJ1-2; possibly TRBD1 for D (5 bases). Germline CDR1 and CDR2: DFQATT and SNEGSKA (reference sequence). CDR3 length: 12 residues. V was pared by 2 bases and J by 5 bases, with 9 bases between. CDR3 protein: CSARWGGYGYTF. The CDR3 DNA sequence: TGCAGTGCTAGATGGGGGGGATATGGCTACACCTTC.

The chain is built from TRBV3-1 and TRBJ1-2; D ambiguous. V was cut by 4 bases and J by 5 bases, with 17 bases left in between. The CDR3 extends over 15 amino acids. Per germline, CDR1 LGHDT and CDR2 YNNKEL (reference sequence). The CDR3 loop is CASSPPTAARYGYTF. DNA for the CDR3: TGTGCCAGCAGCCCCCCAACGGCGGCGAGGTATGGCTACACCTTC.

The CDR3 DNA reads as TGTGCCAGCGGGCAGGCGAAGACTGAAGCTTTCTTT. Protein: CASGQAKTEAFF. The rearrangement links TRBV7-9 to TRBJ1-1; D is unclear. CDR1 is SEHNR, CDR2 FQNEAQ, per germline (reference sequence). Deletions cut 8 bases from V and 5 bases from J, with 12 bases between. The CDR3 spans 12 residues.

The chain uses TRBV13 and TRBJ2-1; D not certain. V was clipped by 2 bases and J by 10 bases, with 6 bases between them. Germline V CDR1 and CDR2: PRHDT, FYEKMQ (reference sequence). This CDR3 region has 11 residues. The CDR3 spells CASSLSAEQFF. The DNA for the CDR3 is TGTGCCAGCAGCTTATCAGCCGAGCAGTTCTTC.

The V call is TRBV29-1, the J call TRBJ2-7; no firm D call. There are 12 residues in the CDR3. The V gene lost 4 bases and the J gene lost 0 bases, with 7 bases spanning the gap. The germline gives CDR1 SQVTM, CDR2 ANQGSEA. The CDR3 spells CSVVTSSYEQYF. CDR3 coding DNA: TGCAGCGTTGTGACAAGCTCCTACGAGCAGTACTTC.

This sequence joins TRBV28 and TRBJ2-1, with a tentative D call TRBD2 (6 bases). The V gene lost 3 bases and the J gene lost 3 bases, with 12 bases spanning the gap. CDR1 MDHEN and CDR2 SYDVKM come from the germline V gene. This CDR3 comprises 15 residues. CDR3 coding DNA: TGTGCCAGCAGTTTCAGGACTACCAACTACAATGAGCAGTTCTTC. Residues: CASSFRTTNYNEQFF.

For the CDR3, the DNA is TGTGCCACCCAGGGGGTCTATGGCTACACCTTC. Amino acids: CATQGVYGYTF. The rearrangement links TRBV2 to TRBJ1-2; 7 bases agree with TRBD1. The V gene's germline CDR1 is SNHLY and CDR2 FYNNEI. The CDR3 sequence is 11 residues long. V dropped 10 bases and J dropped 4; count of bases not matched to a gene: 3.

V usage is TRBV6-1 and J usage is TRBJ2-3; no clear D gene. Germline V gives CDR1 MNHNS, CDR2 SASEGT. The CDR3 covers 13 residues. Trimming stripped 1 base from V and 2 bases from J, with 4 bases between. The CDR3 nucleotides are TGTGCCAGCAGTGAAGGGTACACAGATACGCAGTATTTT. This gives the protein CASSEGYTDTQYF.

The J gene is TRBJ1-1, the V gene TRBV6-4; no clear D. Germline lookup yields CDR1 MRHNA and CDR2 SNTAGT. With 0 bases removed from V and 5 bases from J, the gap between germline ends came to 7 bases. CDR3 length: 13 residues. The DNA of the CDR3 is TGTGCCAGCAGTGACTCGAGTTGGACTGAAGCTTTCTTT. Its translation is CASSDSSWTEAFF.

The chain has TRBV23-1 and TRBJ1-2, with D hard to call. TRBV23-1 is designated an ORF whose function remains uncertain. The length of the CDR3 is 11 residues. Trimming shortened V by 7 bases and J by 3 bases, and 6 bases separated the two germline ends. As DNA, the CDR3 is TGCGCCAGCATCTGGGACTATGGCTACACCTTC. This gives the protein CASIWDYGYTF.

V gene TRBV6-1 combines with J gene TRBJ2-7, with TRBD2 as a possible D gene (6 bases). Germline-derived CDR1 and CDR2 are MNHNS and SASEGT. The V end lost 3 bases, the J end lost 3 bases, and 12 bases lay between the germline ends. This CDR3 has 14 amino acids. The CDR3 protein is CASSEGGTLYEQYF. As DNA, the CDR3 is TGTGCCAGCAGTGAGGGGGGTACGCTCTACGAGCAGTACTTC.

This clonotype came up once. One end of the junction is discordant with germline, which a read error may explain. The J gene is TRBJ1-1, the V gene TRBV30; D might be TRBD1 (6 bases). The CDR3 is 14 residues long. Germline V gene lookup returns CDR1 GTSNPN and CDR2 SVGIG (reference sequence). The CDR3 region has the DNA TGTGCCTGGAGTGTTACAGGGTCAGGCACTGAAGTTTTCTTT. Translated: CAWSVTGSGTEVFF. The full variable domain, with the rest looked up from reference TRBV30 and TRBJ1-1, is SQTIHQWPATLVQPVGSPLSLECTVEGTSNPNLYWYRQAAGRGLQLLFYSVGIGQISSEVPQNLSASRPQDRQFILSSKKLLLSDSGFYLCAWSVTGSGTEVFFGQGTRLTVV.

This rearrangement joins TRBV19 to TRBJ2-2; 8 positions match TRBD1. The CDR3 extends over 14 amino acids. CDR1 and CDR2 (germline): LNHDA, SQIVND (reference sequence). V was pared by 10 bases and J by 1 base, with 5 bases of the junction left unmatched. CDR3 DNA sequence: TGTGCCACTACAGGGGGAAAGAACACCGGGGAGCTGTTTTTT. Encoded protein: CATTGGKNTGELFF.

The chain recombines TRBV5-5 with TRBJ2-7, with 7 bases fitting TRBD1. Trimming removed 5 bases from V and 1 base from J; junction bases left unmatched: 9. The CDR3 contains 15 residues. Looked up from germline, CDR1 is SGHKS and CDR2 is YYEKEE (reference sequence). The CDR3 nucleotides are TGTGCCAGCAGTTCCCACAGGGGTATTTCCTACGAGCAGTACTTC. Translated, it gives CASSSHRGISYEQYF.

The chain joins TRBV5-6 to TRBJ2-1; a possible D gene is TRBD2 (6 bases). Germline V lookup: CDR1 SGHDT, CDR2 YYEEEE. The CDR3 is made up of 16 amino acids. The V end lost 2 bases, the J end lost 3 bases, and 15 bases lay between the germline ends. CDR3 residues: CASSLIRGADYNEQFF. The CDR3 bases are TGTGCCAGCAGCTTAATCCGCGGGGCCGACTACAATGAGCAGTTCTTC.

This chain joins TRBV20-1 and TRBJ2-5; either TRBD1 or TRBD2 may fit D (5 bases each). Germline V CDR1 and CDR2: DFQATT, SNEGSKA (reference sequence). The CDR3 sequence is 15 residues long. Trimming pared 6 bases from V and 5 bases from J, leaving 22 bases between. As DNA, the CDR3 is TGCAGTGCCACCGAAGGGGAGAAACAGCACGAGACCCAGTACTTC. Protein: CSATEGEKQHETQYF.

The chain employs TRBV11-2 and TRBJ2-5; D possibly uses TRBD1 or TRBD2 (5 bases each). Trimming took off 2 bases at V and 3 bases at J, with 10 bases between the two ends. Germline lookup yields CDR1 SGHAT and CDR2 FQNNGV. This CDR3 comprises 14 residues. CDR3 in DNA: TGTGCCAGCAGCTTATGGGACGGAGAAGAGACCCAGTACTTC. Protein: CASSLWDGEETQYF.

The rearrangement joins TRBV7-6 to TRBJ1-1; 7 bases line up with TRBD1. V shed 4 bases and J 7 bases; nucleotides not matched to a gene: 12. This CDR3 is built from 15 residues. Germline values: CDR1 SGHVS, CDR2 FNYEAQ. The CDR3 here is CASSSLQDREREAFF. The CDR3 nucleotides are TGTGCCAGCAGCTCCCTCCAAGACAGGGAGCGTGAAGCTTTCTTT.

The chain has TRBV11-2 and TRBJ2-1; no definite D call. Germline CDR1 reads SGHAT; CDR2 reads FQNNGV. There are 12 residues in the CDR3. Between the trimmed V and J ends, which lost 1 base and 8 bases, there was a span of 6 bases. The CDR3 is CASSLGSHEQFF. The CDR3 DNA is TGTGCCAGCAGCTTAGGGAGCCATGAGCAGTTCTTC.

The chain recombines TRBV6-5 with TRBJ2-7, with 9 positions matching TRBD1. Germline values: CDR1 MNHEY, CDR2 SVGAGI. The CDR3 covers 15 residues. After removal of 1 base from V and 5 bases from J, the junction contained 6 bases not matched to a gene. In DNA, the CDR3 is TGTGCCAGCAGTTACTACCGGGACAGGGACAACGAGCAGTACTTC. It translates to CASSYYRDRDNEQYF.

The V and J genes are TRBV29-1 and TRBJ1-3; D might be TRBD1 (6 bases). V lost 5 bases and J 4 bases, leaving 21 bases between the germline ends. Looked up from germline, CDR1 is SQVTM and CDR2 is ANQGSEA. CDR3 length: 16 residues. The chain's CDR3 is CSVIPFDSGTGNTIYF. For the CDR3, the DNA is TGCAGCGTTATTCCATTCGACTCCGGGACAGGAAACACCATATATTTT.

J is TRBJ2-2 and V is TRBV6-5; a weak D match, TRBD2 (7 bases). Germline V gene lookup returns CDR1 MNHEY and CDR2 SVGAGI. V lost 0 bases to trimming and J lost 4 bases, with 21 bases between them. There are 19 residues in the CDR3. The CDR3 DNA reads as TGTGCCAGCAGTTACTCGGTTGCCAGGGGATTAGCGGGCACCGGGGAGCTGTTTTTT. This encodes CASSYSVARGLAGTGELFF.

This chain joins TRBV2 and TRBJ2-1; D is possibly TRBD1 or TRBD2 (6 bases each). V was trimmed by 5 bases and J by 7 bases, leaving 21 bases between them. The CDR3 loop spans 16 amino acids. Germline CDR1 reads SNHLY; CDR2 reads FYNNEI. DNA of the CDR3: TGTGCCAGCAGTTATCTAGCAGGGGAGGCTGAGAATGAGCAGTTCTTC. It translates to CASSYLAGEAENEQFF.

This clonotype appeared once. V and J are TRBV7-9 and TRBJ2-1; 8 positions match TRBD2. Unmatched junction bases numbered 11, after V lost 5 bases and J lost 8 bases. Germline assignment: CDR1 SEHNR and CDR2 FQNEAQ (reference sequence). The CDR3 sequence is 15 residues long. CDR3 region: CASSPAGGAPDEQFF. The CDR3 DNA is TGTGCCAGCAGCCCCGCCGGGGGGGCCCCGGATGAGCAGTTCTTC.

CDR3 amino acids: CASSEISGSPLHF. CDR3 coding DNA: TGTGCCAGCAGTGAAATTTCCGGGTCTCCCCTCCACTTT. This rearrangement joins TRBV6-1 to TRBJ1-6; D is undetermined. V dropped 2 bases and J dropped 13 bases, with 12 bases sitting between them. The CDR3 runs 13 residues. CDR1 is MNHNS, CDR2 SASEGT, per germline.